The source of this TCR beta chain is a study of blood T cell repertoires in COVID-19. Across the study: Italy, Spain and the United States were the sources of the convalescent and acute COVID-19 samples. PBMCs, B-cell-depleted T cells, or T cells were the source of the cDNA or gDNA that made up the material.

Original processing methods: Using reference gene primer amplification, nucleated cell counts were estimated. The data were produced by immunoSEQ multiplex PCR, yet TCRdb's version contains in-frame clones alone and is incomplete. The DNA gave D and trimming, while V, J and clone size come from that table. The sample yields approximately 80,000 clones, about 83% seen once. The sample holds one count of this clone. This TCR was recovered from a man in his forties or fifties with active COVID-19. Material for sequencing was peripheral blood.

The CDR3 protein is CASSAGGQGARPTEAFF. Here the CDR3 DNA reads TGCGCCAGCAGCGCCGGCGGACAGGGGGCGCGACCCACTGAAGCTTTCTTT. The chain has TRBV5-1 and TRBJ1-1, with 11 bases matching TRBD1. The germline V gene encodes CDR1 SGHRS and CDR2 YFSETQ. The CDR3 totals 17 residues. Germline trimming cut 4 bases from V and 4 bases from J; bases unmatched to any gene: 12. Full variable domain (rest looked up from reference TRBV5-1 and TRBJ1-1): KAGVTQTPRYLIKTRGQQVTLSCSPISGHRSVSWYQQTPGQGLQFLFEYFSETQRNKGNFPGRFSGRQFSNSRSEMNVSTLELGDSALYLCASSAGGQGARPTEAFFGQGTRLTVV.